The 25 T cell receptor beta chains given below trace back to one sample, sequenced in a study of blood T cells in healthy people across ages (dated by TCRdb to the mid-2010s). Library preparation used 5' RACE. TCRdb names Illumina HiSeq 2500 as the instrument used. A second PCR of roughly 6 to 11 cycles was run with a J-beta primer mix and a sample-barcoded 5' primer. TCRdb reran the public reads through fastp at Q25 and MiXCR, keeping productive beta chains. Every distinct CDR3 protein forms one entry, paired with its most common genes and DNA. In this sample the table shows about 640,000 distinct CDR3 sequences, 58% of which occur a single time. The ten biggest clones cover about two fifths of the sample. Material: blood. The receptor source for this set is a man aged 55-75 years in good health.

The V gene is TRBV20-1, the J gene TRBJ2-5; D is possibly TRBD1 or TRBD2 (5 bases each). The end of the DNA fits TRBJ2-7 better, so the J call may be wrong. Germline CDR1 is DFQATT and CDR2 is SNEGSKA (reference sequence). The CDR3 runs to 14 residues. The CDR3 loop reads CSAPRERTSYEQYF. The CDR3 nucleotides are TGCAGTGCCCCCAGGGAGCGGACCAGCTACGAGCAGTACTTC.

The genes are TRBV5-1 and TRBJ2-7; D may be TRBD2 (5 bases). V shed 0 bases and J shed 5 bases, with 12 bases lying between them. Germline-derived CDR1 and CDR2 are SGHRS and YFSETQ. The CDR3 is made up of 14 amino acids. CDR3 in DNA: TGCGCCAGCAGCTTGGGACGGGGATGGGACGAGCAGTACTTC. Translated: CASSLGRGWDEQYF.

This clonotype was observed a few times. The chain carries TRBV7-9 and TRBJ2-1, with 15 bases aligning to TRBD2. The germline gives CDR1 SEHNR, CDR2 FQNEAQ (reference sequence). V was pared by 5 bases and J by 14 bases, with 10 bases of the junction left unmatched. This CDR3 spans 15 amino acids. The CDR3 loop is CASSPRTSGGALEFF. CDR3 DNA sequence: TGTGCCAGCAGCCCCCGGACTAGCGGGGGGGCCTTGGAGTTCTTC. Based on the CDR3 plus reference TRBV7-9 and TRBJ2-1, the full variable domain is DTGVSQNPRHKITKRGQNVTFRCDPISEHNRLYWYRQTLGQGPEFLTYFQNEAQLEKSRLLSDRFSAERPKGSFSTLEIQRTEQGDSAMYLCASSPRTSGGALEFFGPGTRLTVL.

V is TRBV6-1 and J is TRBJ2-7; 11 bases map to TRBD1. V was clipped by 10 bases and J by 2 bases; unmatched bases: 7. CDR1 MNHNS and CDR2 SASEGT come from the germline V gene. The CDR3 length is 14 residues. The CDR3 bases are TGTGCCACATGGGACAGGGGGGAAACCTACGAGCAGTACTTC. Its protein product is CATWDRGETYEQYF.

V gene TRBV12-3 or TRBV12-4 combines with J gene TRBJ2-1; D may be TRBD2 (7 bases). The CDR3 has 16 amino acids. The V end lost 4 bases, the J end lost 0 bases, and 13 bases lay between the germline ends. CDR3 loop: CASSSRGGSSYNEQFF. The CDR3 region has the DNA TGTGCCAGCAGTTCCCGCGGGGGCAGCTCCTACAATGAGCAGTTCTTC.

This clonotype was counted between two and nine times. This chain connects TRBV7-9 to TRBJ1-2; D call uncertain. V was clipped by 5 bases and J by 10 bases, with 17 bases between them. This CDR3 region has 13 residues. CDR1 SEHNR and CDR2 FQNEAQ come from the germline V gene (reference sequence). The CDR3, as DNA: TGTGCCAGCAGCCCTGTTTCGATGGGAGACTACACCTTC. Protein sequence: CASSPVSMGDYTF.

This clonotype was recorded a few times. The V gene is TRBV5-1, the J gene TRBJ2-1, with 8 bases lining up with TRBD2. Trimming took 3 bases from V and 8 from J; bases not matched to a gene: 13. CDR3 length: 16 amino acids. Germline CDR1 reads SGHRS; CDR2 reads YFSETQ. CDR3 sequence: CASSSGRGGRQDEQFF. The CDR3, as DNA: TGCGCCAGCAGCTCGGGCCGGGGGGGCCGTCAGGATGAGCAGTTCTTC.

J is TRBJ2-2 and V is TRBV5-1; D unclear. The CDR3 sequence is 16 residues long. V lost 3 bases to trimming and J lost 0 bases, with 12 bases between them. Germline V lookup: CDR1 SGHRS, CDR2 YFSETQ. CDR3: CASSYEAGTNTGELFF. DNA of the CDR3: TGCGCCAGCAGCTACGAGGCAGGAACGAACACCGGGGAGCTGTTTTTT.

The V call is TRBV7-2, the J call TRBJ1-2, with D possibly being TRBD1 (5 bases). V lost 4 bases to trimming and J lost 6 bases, with 21 bases between them. The germline CDR1 and CDR2 sequences are SGHTA and FQGNSA. The CDR3 is 16 residues long. CDR3 sequence reads: CASSSQPGGIGHGYTF. CDR3 sequence (DNA): TGTGCCAGCAGCTCCCAACCCGGGGGGATCGGCCATGGCTACACCTTC. Full variable domain (remainder filled in from reference TRBV7-2 and TRBJ1-2): GAGVSQSPSNKVTEKGKDVELRCDPISGHTALYWYRQSLGQGLEFLIYFQGNSAPDKSGLPSDRFSAERTGGSVSTLTIQRTQQEDSAVYLCASSSQPGGIGHGYTFGSGTRLTVV.

The rearrangement joins TRBV3-1 to TRBJ2-1; D might be TRBD1 (5 bases). Trimming took 4 bases from V and 5 from J, leaving 12 bases between them. The CDR3 contains 14 residues. Germline lookup yields CDR1 LGHDT and CDR2 YNNKEL (reference sequence). The CDR3 sequence is CASSRAGRNNEQFF. The CDR3 nucleotides read TGTGCCAGCAGCCGGGCAGGGCGGAACAATGAGCAGTTCTTC.

The chain has TRBV25-1 and TRBJ2-5, with a tentative D call TRBD1 (6 bases). The CDR3 length is 14 residues. Looked up from germline, CDR1 is MGHDK and CDR2 is SYGVNS. V lost 3 bases to trimming and J lost 2 bases, with 10 bases between them. The CDR3 loop is CASSDRTEQETQYF. CDR3 sequence (DNA): TGTGCCAGCAGTGATCGGACAGAGCAAGAGACCCAGTACTTC.

The CDR3, as DNA: TGTGCCACCAGTGAGATGGACGGGGGTCCGAACACCGGGGAGCTGTTTTTT. Translation: CATSEMDGGPNTGELFF. The chain joins TRBV24-1 to TRBJ2-2; possibly TRBD2 for D (6 bases). Trimming left V 4 bases short and J 0 bases short, with 14 bases between. Germline CDR1 reads KGHDR; CDR2 reads SFDVKD. The length of the CDR3 is 17 residues.

This chain joins TRBV5-1 and TRBJ1-2, with unresolved D. The CDR3 is made up of 12 amino acids. Per the germline V gene, CDR1 is SGHRS and CDR2 is YFSETQ. Trimming shortened V by 10 bases and J by 7 bases, and 17 bases separated the two germline ends. CDR3 residues: CAFRESLGGYTF. The CDR3 nucleotides read TGCGCCTTTAGGGAGTCCTTGGGTGGCTACACCTTC.

The CDR3 spells CASSLRQREAFF. The CDR3 DNA sequence: TGTGCCAGCAGTTTACGCCAGAGAGAAGCTTTCTTT. The V gene is TRBV6-6, the J gene TRBJ1-1; no firm D call. Trimming took 4 bases from V and 8 from J, leaving 11 bases between them. Germline V CDR1 and CDR2: MNHNY, SVGAGI (reference sequence). The CDR3 runs to 12 residues.

The V and J genes are TRBV15 and TRBJ1-5; D is perhaps TRBD1 (6 bases). Germline V lookup: CDR1 LNHNV, CDR2 YYDKDF (reference sequence). CDR3 size: 15 residues. The V and J ends lost 3 bases and 5 bases respectively, with 14 bases between them. The CDR3 nucleotides are TGTGCCACCAGCAGCTTCGGGGGGGCTTATCAGCCCCAGCATTTT. This codes for CATSSFGGAYQPQHF.

This clonotype has more than one count but fewer than ten. The genes are TRBV7-9 and TRBJ2-1, with 8 bases fitting TRBD1. V shed 5 bases, J shed 1 base, and the junction held 10 bases outside the gene matches. This CDR3 has 17 residues. CDR1 and CDR2 (germline): SEHNR, FQNEAQ (reference sequence). Here the CDR3 reads CASSRPHTGGSYNEQFF. The CDR3 DNA reads as TGTGCCAGCAGCCGGCCCCACACAGGGGGGTCCTACAATGAGCAGTTCTTC.

The rearrangement uses TRBV7-9 and TRBJ1-4; D is unclear. CDR3 size: 15 residues. Trimming removed 1 base from V and 4 bases from J, with 10 bases in between. CDR1 and CDR2 (germline): SEHNR, FQNEAQ (reference sequence). The CDR3 protein is CASSLVLGLNEKLFF. The CDR3 bases are TGTGCCAGCAGCTTAGTCTTGGGCCTTAATGAAAAACTGTTTTTT.

This clonotype was seen only a few times. The chain is built from TRBV6-6 and TRBJ2-3; a possible D gene is TRBD2 (6 bases). The V end lost 4 bases, the J end lost 6 bases, and 14 bases lay between the germline ends. This CDR3 comprises 14 residues. Germline CDR1 reads MNHNY; CDR2 reads SVGAGI (reference sequence). The DNA for the CDR3 is TGTGCCAGCAGTTGGGCTAGCGAAGCGGATACGCAGTATTTT. Translated: CASSWASEADTQYF.

The chain combines TRBV9 with TRBJ2-4; D is undetermined. CDR1 and CDR2 from the germline V gene are SGDLS and YYNGEE. The CDR3 consists of 14 residues. Trimming took off 1 base at V and 2 bases at J, with 7 bases between the two ends. The CDR3 is CASSVPDPKNIQYF. For the CDR3, the DNA is TGTGCCAGCAGCGTACCCGATCCCAAAAACATTCAGTACTTC.

There are a few counts of this clonotype. CDR3 loop: CASSSTGTSKETQYF. The CDR3 nucleotides read TGTGCCAGCAGCTCCACCGGGACTAGCAAAGAGACCCAGTACTTC. This sequence joins TRBV7-2 and TRBJ2-5, with 9 bases aligning to TRBD2. Germline CDR1 reads SGHTA; CDR2 reads FQGNSA. The CDR3 sequence is 15 residues long. The J segment lost 3 bases and the V segment lost 4 bases, leaving 6 bases of the junction unmatched.

The DNA of the CDR3 is TGTGCCACCAGCAGAGATCCTTGGAGGCAAGAGACCCAGTACTTC. This gives the protein CATSRDPWRQETQYF. V and J are TRBV15 and TRBJ2-5; tentative D call: TRBD2 (5 bases). In germline, CDR1 is LNHNV, CDR2 YYDKDF (reference sequence). V lost 0 bases and J lost 2, with 10 bases in between. The CDR3 is 15 residues long. Drawing the rest from reference TRBV15 and TRBJ2-5, the complete variable domain is DAMVIQNPRYQVTQFGKPVTLSCSQTLNHNVMYWYQQKSSQAPKLLFHYYDKDFNNEADTPDNFQSRRPNTSFCFLDIRSPGLGDTAMYLCATSRDPWRQETQYFGPGTRLLVL.

The chain carries TRBV10-1 and TRBJ1-2; TRBD1 might be the D (5 bases). Germline loops: CDR1 WNHNN, CDR2 SYGVQD (reference sequence). The CDR3 has 13 residues. V lost 6 bases and J 4 bases, leaving 12 bases between the germline ends. The CDR3 coding sequence is TGCGCCAGCAGCCATGACAGATCCTATGGCTACACCTTC. It specifies CASSHDRSYGYTF.

The genes are TRBV29-1 and TRBJ1-4, with D maybe TRBD1 (5 bases). The length of the CDR3 is 14 residues. V lost 6 bases to trimming and J lost 3 bases, with 14 bases between them. Germline V lookup: CDR1 SQVTM, CDR2 ANQGSEA. This CDR3 is CSVQKGTANEKLFF. The CDR3 bases are TGCAGCGTGCAAAAAGGGACTGCTAATGAAAAACTGTTTTTT.

This clonotype was seen a handful of times. This rearrangement joins TRBV20-1 to TRBJ2-3, with 9 bases aligning to TRBD1. Losses at the gene ends were 3 bases for V and 2 bases for J; bases not matched to a gene: 9. Germline CDR1 is DFQATT and CDR2 is SNEGSKA (reference sequence). The CDR3 has 16 amino acids. The CDR3 loop reads CSARTSGQGDTDTQYF. The CDR3, as DNA: TGCAGTGCTAGGACCTCGGGACAGGGAGACACAGATACGCAGTATTTT.

This clonotype was found a few times. This sequence joins TRBV5-1 and TRBJ2-5, with 8 bases that match TRBD2. CDR1 is SGHRS, CDR2 YFSETQ, per germline. The CDR3 length is 16 residues. Germline trimming cut 1 base from V and 2 bases from J; bases unmatched to any gene: 7. The CDR3 nucleotides read TGCGCCAGCAGCTTGAACAGCGGGGGAGGGCAAGAGACCCAGTACTTC. It specifies CASSLNSGGGQETQYF.